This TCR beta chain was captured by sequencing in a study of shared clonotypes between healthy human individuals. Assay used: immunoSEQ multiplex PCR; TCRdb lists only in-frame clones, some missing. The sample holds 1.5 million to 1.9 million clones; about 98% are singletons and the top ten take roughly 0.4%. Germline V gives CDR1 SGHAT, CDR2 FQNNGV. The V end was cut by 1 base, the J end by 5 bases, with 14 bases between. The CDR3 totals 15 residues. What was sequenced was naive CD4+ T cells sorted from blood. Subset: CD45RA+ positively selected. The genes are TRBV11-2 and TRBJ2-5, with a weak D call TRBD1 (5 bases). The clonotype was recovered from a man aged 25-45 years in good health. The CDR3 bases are TGTGCCAGCAGCTTAGTGTATAGGGGATGGGAGACCCAGTACTTC. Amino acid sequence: CASSLVYRGWETQYF.